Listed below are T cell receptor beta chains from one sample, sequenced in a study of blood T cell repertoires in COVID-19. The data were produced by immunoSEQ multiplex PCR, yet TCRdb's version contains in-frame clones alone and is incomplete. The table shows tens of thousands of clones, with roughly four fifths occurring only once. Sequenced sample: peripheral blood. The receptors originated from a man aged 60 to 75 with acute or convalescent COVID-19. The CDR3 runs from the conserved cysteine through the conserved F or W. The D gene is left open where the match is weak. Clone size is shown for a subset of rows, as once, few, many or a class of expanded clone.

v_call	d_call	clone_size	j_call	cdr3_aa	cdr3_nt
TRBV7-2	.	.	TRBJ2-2	CASQFGSNTGELFF	TGTGCCAGCCAATTCGGGTCGAACACCGGGGAGCTGTTTTTT
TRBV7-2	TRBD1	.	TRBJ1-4	CASRRQGGVEKLFF	TGTGCCAGCAGGAGACAGGGCGGAGTTGAAAAACTGTTTTTT
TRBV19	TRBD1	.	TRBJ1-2	CASSPGTGGFYGYTF	TGTGCCAGTAGTCCCGGGACAGGGGGCTTCTATGGCTACACCTTC
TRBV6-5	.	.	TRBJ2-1	CASRRGIGSYNEQFF	TGTGCCAGCAGGCGGGGTATCGGTTCCTACAATGAGCAGTTCTTC
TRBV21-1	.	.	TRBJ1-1	CASYDSGDTEAFF	TGTGCCAGCTACGACTCAGGGGATACTGAAGCTTTCTTT
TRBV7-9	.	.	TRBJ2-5	CASSSLRGRGRLETQYF	TGTGCCAGCAGCTCCCTGAGGGGCAGGGGCAGATTGGAGACCCAGTACTTC
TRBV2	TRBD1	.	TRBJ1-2	CASSGTGRGGYTF	TGTGCCAGCAGCGGGACAGGGCGTGGTGGCTACACCTTC
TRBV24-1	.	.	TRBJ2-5	CATSDPGEETQYF	TGTGCCACCAGTGACCCGGGTGAAGAGACCCAGTACTTC
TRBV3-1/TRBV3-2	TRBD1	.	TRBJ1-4	CASSRTEAGGNEKLFF	TGTGCCAGCAGCCGGACGGAGGCAGGGGGAAATGAAAAACTGTTTTTT
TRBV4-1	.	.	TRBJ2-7	CASSQDEDSSYEQYF	TGCGCCAGCAGCCAAGATGAGGACAGTTCCTACGAGCAGTACTTC
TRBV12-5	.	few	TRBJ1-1	CASGVSNTEAFF	TGTGCTAGTGGTGTTTCAAACACTGAAGCTTTCTTT
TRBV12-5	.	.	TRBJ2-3	CASSGVTDTQYF	TGTGCTAGCTCAGGGGTCACAGATACGCAGTATTTT
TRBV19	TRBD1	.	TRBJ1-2	CASSRTGDGYTF	TGTGCCAGTAGCAGGACAGGGGATGGCTACACCTTC
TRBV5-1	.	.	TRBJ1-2	CASSLADTNYGYTF	TGCGCCAGCAGCTTGGCCGACACTAACTATGGCTACACCTTC
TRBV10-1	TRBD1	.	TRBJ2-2	CASSESTGQGKTGELFF	TGCGCCAGCAGTGAGTCGACGGGACAGGGAAAAACCGGGGAGCTGTTTTTT
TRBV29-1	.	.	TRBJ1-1	CSVVQGTSEAFF	TGCAGCGTTGTACAGGGTACTTCCGAAGCTTTCTTT
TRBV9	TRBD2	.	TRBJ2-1	CASSAGGALAYNEQFF	TGTGCCAGCAGCGCGGGGGGGGCTCTAGCTTACAATGAGCAGTTCTTC
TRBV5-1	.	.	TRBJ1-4	CASSRSNEKLFF	TGCGCCAGCAGTAGGAGTAATGAAAAACTGTTTTTT
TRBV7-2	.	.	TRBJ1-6	CASSVTGINSPLHF	TGTGCCAGCAGCGTGACAGGAATTAATTCACCCCTCCACTTT
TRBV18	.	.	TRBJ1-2	CASSPGRDFYGYTF	TGTGCCAGCTCGCCTGGCCGGGACTTCTATGGCTACACCTTC
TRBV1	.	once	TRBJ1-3	CTSSQTHWGDGNTIYF	.
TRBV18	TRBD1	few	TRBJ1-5	CASSQGTGNQPQHF	TGTGCCAGCTCACAAGGGACAGGGAATCAGCCCCAGCATTTT
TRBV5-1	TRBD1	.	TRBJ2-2	CASSVDRAGSGELFF	TGCGCCAGCAGCGTGGACAGGGCGGGTTCCGGGGAGCTGTTTTTT
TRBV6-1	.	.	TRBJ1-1	CASSEGPEAFF	TGTGCCAGCAGTGAAGGGCCAGAAGCTTTCTTT
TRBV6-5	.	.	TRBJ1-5	CASSTGQSDQPQHF	TGTGCCAGCAGTACGGGACAATCGGATCAGCCCCAGCATTTT
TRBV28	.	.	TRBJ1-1	CASSRRGILNTEAFF	TGTGCCAGCAGCCGAAGGGGCATTTTGAACACTGAAGCTTTCTTT
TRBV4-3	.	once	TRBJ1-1	CASSLNGGGANTEAFF	TGCGCCAGCAGCCTCAACGGTGGGGGGGCGAACACTGAAGCTTTCTTT
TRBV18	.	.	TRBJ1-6	CASSKQEGKFSPLHF	TGTGCCAGCTCCAAGCAGGAGGGAAAGTTTTCACCCCTCCACTTT
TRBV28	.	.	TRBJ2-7	CASRTWTSSYEQYF	TGTGCCAGCAGAACATGGACAAGCAGCTACGAGCAGTACTTC
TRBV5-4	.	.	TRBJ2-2	CASSGGGATGELFF	TGTGCCAGCAGCGGTGGGGGGGCCACCGGGGAGCTGTTTTTT
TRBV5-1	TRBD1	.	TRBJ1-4	CASSLLTGSNEKLFF	TGCGCCAGCAGCTTGCTGACAGGGAGTAATGAAAAACTGTTTTTT
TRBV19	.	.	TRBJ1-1	CASSIVVNTEAFF	TGTGCCAGTAGTATAGTAGTGAACACTGAAGCTTTCTTT
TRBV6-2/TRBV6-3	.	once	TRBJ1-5	CASSFSLSNQPQHF	TGTGCCAGCAGTTTTTCCTTAAGCAATCAGCCCCAGCATTTT
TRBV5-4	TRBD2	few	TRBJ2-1	CASSPGLAGGRQFF	TGTGCCAGCAGCCCCGGACTAGCGGGAGGTCGACAGTTCTTC
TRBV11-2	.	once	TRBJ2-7	CASSPRTDTYEQYF	TGTGCCAGCAGCCCCAGGACTGACACCTACGAGCAGTACTTC
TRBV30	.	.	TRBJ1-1	CAWRSARGTEAFF	TGTGCCTGGAGGAGCGCGCGAGGGACTGAAGCTTTCTTT
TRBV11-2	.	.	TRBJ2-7	CASSLGGQTTSSSEQYF	TGTGCCAGCAGCTTAGGGGGCCAAACTACATCATCGAGCGAGCAGTACTTC
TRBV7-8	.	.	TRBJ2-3	CASSLGAGATDTQYF	TGTGCCAGCAGCTTAGGAGCAGGGGCGACAGATACGCAGTATTTT
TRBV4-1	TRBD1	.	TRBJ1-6	CASSQATGANSPLHF	TGCGCCAGCAGCCAGGCGACAGGGGCTAATTCACCCCTCCACTTT